This T cell receptor beta chain appears in the sequencing data of a study of T cell repertoires in cytomegalovirus infection. Study in general: Alongside well-studied HLA-B-restricted CMV epitopes, recently identified HLA-C-restricted CMV epitopes were also used. Matching HLA type and CMV infection were both indicated by public TCR beta signatures.

Details on this clonotype: The antigen is not known.

TCRdb itself ran the reads through MiXCR, one entry per CDR3 protein. The table includes 900,000 to 950,000 distinct CDR3 sequences, approximately 32% detected once. The CDR3 is 14 amino acids. V was pared by 3 bases and J by 7 bases, with 13 bases between. Points from the study as a whole: The ex vivo response was dominated by HLA-C-restricted CMV-specific TCR beta clonotypes. Accumulated public TCR beta family frequency recognized individuals carrying CMV together with the relevant HLA.

This chain links TRBV12-3 or TRBV12-4 with TRBJ1-5; D perhaps matches TRBD1 (6 bases). This receptor was taken from a human donor in good health (CMV status not recorded). Some clones in this sample may be carry-over from other donors' samples. The sequences come from cultured CD8+ T cells from PBMCs, collected from culture after CMV antigen stimulation. The CDR3, as DNA: TGTGCCAGCAGTTTCTTCGGGGGGGGCCAGCCCCAGCATTTT. Encoded protein: CASSFFGGGQPQHF.